These T cell receptor beta chains were read from a single sample in a study of blood T cell repertoires in COVID-19. Libraries were prepared by immunoSEQ multiplex PCR; TCRdb keeps only in-frame clonotypes and omits some of them. There are approximately 100,000 clones in the sample; over 75% occur only once, and 9.5% to 15% lies in the top ten. The material sequenced was peripheral blood. All receptors derive from a human donor in a cohort sampled during active COVID-19. Each CDR3 is given without its conserved first and last residue. Fields, in order: J gene, V gene, CDR3 protein.

j_gene: TRBJ2-7
v_gene: TRBV29-1
CDR3aa: SVGTSRNYEQY

j_gene: TRBJ2-5
v_gene: TRBV6-5
CDR3aa: ASTRESGIETQY

j_gene: TRBJ2-5
v_gene: TRBV11-2
CDR3aa: ASSLRGTEETQY

j_gene: TRBJ2-3
v_gene: TRBV12-5
CDR3aa: ASGLAQRGGTDTQY

j_gene: TRBJ1-3
v_gene: TRBV10-3
CDR3aa: AISTGTTGNTIY

j_gene: TRBJ2-1
v_gene: TRBV18
CDR3aa: ASSPPVVSSEQF

j_gene: TRBJ1-2
v_gene: TRBV7-8
CDR3aa: ASSLAVAGGDYGYT

j_gene: TRBJ2-1
v_gene: TRBV3-1/TRBV3-2
CDR3aa: ASSQAAGMADRGHNEQF

j_gene: TRBJ2-2
v_gene: TRBV6-6
CDR3aa: ASSSRRVNTGELF

j_gene: TRBJ1-3
v_gene: TRBV30
CDR3aa: ACRESGNTIY

j_gene: TRBJ2-7
v_gene: TRBV6-5
CDR3aa: ASSKPIGTGGEQY

j_gene: TRBJ1-6
v_gene: TRBV7-8
CDR3aa: ASSPTSAGSFAPLH

j_gene: TRBJ1-2
v_gene: TRBV29-1
CDR3aa: SDSRDREVYGYT

j_gene: TRBJ1-2
v_gene: TRBV2
CDR3aa: ASSADQAYGYT

j_gene: TRBJ2-3
v_gene: TRBV6-6
CDR3aa: ASSYSAVTDTQY

j_gene: TRBJ2-1
v_gene: TRBV19
CDR3aa: ASSIAQIPGYNEQF

j_gene: TRBJ1-5
v_gene: TRBV6-5
CDR3aa: ASSYSGQGTWPQH

j_gene: TRBJ1-4
v_gene: TRBV20-1
CDR3aa: SAIFDGKLF

j_gene: TRBJ1-5
v_gene: TRBV30
CDR3aa: AWSATALGPQH

j_gene: TRBJ2-1
v_gene: TRBV6-5
CDR3aa: ASSSGRGDEQF

j_gene: TRBJ2-7
v_gene: TRBV19
CDR3aa: ASSIEAHGEQY

j_gene: TRBJ2-2
v_gene: TRBV30
CDR3aa: AGWTGITGELF

j_gene: TRBJ2-4
v_gene: TRBV5-1
CDR3aa: ASSTTQGAKNIQY

j_gene: TRBJ2-7
v_gene: TRBV7-3
CDR3aa: ASSLTSGYEQY

j_gene: TRBJ2-5
v_gene: TRBV5-4
CDR3aa: ASSLGGGKTQY

j_gene: TRBJ2-2
v_gene: TRBV13
CDR3aa: ARRAGGGSTGELF

j_gene: TRBJ2-7
v_gene: TRBV6-1
CDR3aa: ASSEEVTGYHEQY

j_gene: TRBJ1-6
v_gene: TRBV6-5
CDR3aa: ASSSTVHNSPLH

j_gene: TRBJ2-3
v_gene: TRBV12-3/TRBV12-4
CDR3aa: ASSAGIKDTQY

j_gene: TRBJ1-2
v_gene: TRBV28
CDR3aa: ASRGARDGYGYT

j_gene: TRBJ1-2
v_gene: TRBV5-6
CDR3aa: ASSTGQGDGYT

j_gene: TRBJ1-3
v_gene: TRBV30
CDR3aa: AWSTDRGNTIY

j_gene: TRBJ1-5
v_gene: TRBV19
CDR3aa: ASRDGQAHNQPQH

j_gene: TRBJ2-1
v_gene: TRBV14
CDR3aa: ASSSYYNEQF

j_gene: TRBJ1-4
v_gene: TRBV7-9
CDR3aa: ASSLAQGNEKLF

j_gene: TRBJ2-7
v_gene: TRBV10-3
CDR3aa: AISLVSTGNGHEQY

j_gene: TRBJ1-5
v_gene: TRBV6-4
CDR3aa: ASRLGGWGQPQH

j_gene: TRBJ1-2
v_gene: TRBV9
CDR3aa: ASSGGTTLGYGYT

j_gene: TRBJ2-2
v_gene: TRBV25-1
CDR3aa: ASSDQRQANTGELF

j_gene: TRBJ1-1
v_gene: TRBV28
CDR3aa: ASSPPADRIAF

j_gene: TRBJ1-1
v_gene: TRBV4-3
CDR3aa: ASSQDDSGSTEAF

j_gene: TRBJ1-5
v_gene: TRBV10-3
CDR3aa: ASLRREGQPQH

j_gene: TRBJ2-1
v_gene: TRBV19
CDR3aa: ASSPRDRGLGEQF

j_gene: TRBJ2-3
v_gene: TRBV3-1/TRBV3-2
CDR3aa: ASSQVGGTHTDTQY

j_gene: TRBJ2-1
v_gene: TRBV6-4
CDR3aa: ASSVGQGGDEQF

j_gene: TRBJ1-1
v_gene: TRBV6-5
CDR3aa: ASRRTRGTEAF

j_gene: TRBJ1-4
v_gene: TRBV6-6
CDR3aa: ASGAGATNEKLF

j_gene: TRBJ2-4
v_gene: TRBV6-5
CDR3aa: ASREDAAYGNIQY

j_gene: TRBJ1-1
v_gene: TRBV7-2
CDR3aa: ASSLHSFMNTEAF

j_gene: TRBJ2-7
v_gene: TRBV21-1
CDR3aa: ASTQREYRIGEQY

j_gene: TRBJ1-3
v_gene: TRBV28
CDR3aa: ASSLSVNTIY

j_gene: TRBJ2-1
v_gene: TRBV7-9
CDR3aa: ASSLSPGQGADEQF

j_gene: TRBJ2-1
v_gene: TRBV4-3
CDR3aa: APPLLVSGGVLTYNEQF

j_gene: TRBJ1-1
v_gene: TRBV18
CDR3aa: ASSPLRDTEAF

j_gene: TRBJ2-3
v_gene: TRBV3-1/TRBV3-2
CDR3aa: ASSPRDSGSTDTQY

j_gene: TRBJ1-1
v_gene: TRBV28
CDR3aa: ASSLWPGSKSYTEAF

j_gene: TRBJ2-7
v_gene: TRBV29-1
CDR3aa: SVRLRLAEKAYEQY

j_gene: TRBJ1-1
v_gene: TRBV9
CDR3aa: ASSVGGGRTEAF

j_gene: TRBJ2-1
v_gene: TRBV7-2
CDR3aa: ASSFGRGNEQF